The present TCR beta chain was sequenced within a study of shared clonotypes between healthy human individuals. The germline V gene encodes CDR1 ENHRY and CDR2 SYGVKD. The length of the CDR3 is 13 residues. The V and J ends lost 8 bases and 4 bases respectively, with 14 bases between them. Each sample came from a Caucasian adult donor living in Nashville, Tennessee. Some clones are missing from TCRdb's copy, which holds only in-frame ones; the method was immunoSEQ multiplex PCR. The data show some 480,000 clones, about 80% seen once. This receptor was taken from a woman in her thirties or forties in good health. Some clones in this sample may be carry-over from other donors' samples. Sequenced: PBMCs. The gene calls are TRBV10-3 and TRBJ1-1; no clear D gene. The CDR3 nucleotides read TGTGCCATCGCAGACCGAGTTGTCACTGAAGCTTTCTTT. Residues: CAIADRVVTEAFF.